Sequencing of this TCR beta chain was carried out in a study of T cell repertoires in cytomegalovirus infection. Overall study: Indications of both CMV infection and matching HLA type were provided by public TCR beta signatures.

This CDR3 is built from 16 residues. Trimming pared 0 bases from V and 2 bases from J, leaving 11 bases between. Germline V gene data show CDR1 as LGHNA and CDR2 as YNFKEQ. The study's findings and limits: The study identified carriers of CMV plus the relevant HLA from cumulative public TCR beta family frequency. The ex vivo response was dominated by HLA-C-restricted CMV-specific TCR beta clonotypes.

TCRdb reprocessed the reads via MiXCR and lists one record per CDR3 protein. Of almost 550,000 distinct CDR3 sequences in the sample, about 17% were seen once. With respect to this clonotype: Its antigen is not known.

The chain has TRBV4-2 and TRBJ2-1; D is perhaps TRBD1 (6 bases). Sample: CD8+ T cells from PBMCs. This sequence originates from a human donor in good health (CMV status not recorded). Some clones in this sample may be carry-over from other donors' samples. The CDR3, as DNA: TGTGCCAGCAGCCAAGACAGGGGACCCACCTACAATGAGCAGTTCTTC. Translating gives CASSQDRGPTYNEQFF.